One and the same sample provided the 21 T cell receptor beta chains below, sequenced in a study of blood T cell repertoires in COVID-19. Produced via immunoSEQ multiplex PCR; TCRdb's table is partial and in-frame only. Of 80,000 or so clones in the sample, roughly 86% were seen once. The specimen was peripheral blood. These receptors originate from a woman in her sixties or seventies with acute or convalescent COVID-19.

The V call is TRBV12-3 or TRBV12-4, the J call TRBJ1-2, with D possibly matching TRBD1 (6 bases). V lost 6 bases to trimming and J lost 8 bases, with 13 bases between them. CDR3 size: 12 residues. The CDR3 DNA follows: TGTGCCAGCAGAAAGGGGGTGGCGGGCTACACCTTC. Protein: CASRKGVAGYTF.

This chain connects TRBV4-2 to TRBJ2-3; D is undetermined. Trimming took 1 base from V and 0 from J, leaving 8 bases between them. The CDR3 runs 15 residues. Germline V gene lookup returns CDR1 LGHNA and CDR2 YNFKEQ. The CDR3 nucleotides are TGTGCCAGCAGCCAAGGTTGGGCCAGCACAGATACGCAGTATTTT. It specifies CASSQGWASTDTQYF.

The rearrangement joins TRBV7-6 to TRBJ1-3; tentatively, D is TRBD1 (5 bases). The CDR3 sequence is 15 residues long. V lost 5 bases and J lost 0, with 11 bases in between. The V gene's germline CDR1 is SGHVS and CDR2 FNYEAQ. As DNA, the CDR3 is TGTGCCAGCAGCCCACAGGTCAACTCTGGAAACACCATATATTTT. Encoded protein: CASSPQVNSGNTIYF.

The J gene is TRBJ1-6, the V gene TRBV7-2; 7 nucleotides line up with TRBD1. Losses at the gene ends were 5 bases for V and 5 bases for J; bases not matched to a gene: 9. This CDR3 has 16 amino acids. The V gene's germline CDR1 is SGHTA and CDR2 FQGNSA. This CDR3 reads CASSITGTANNSPLHF. The CDR3 bases are TGTGCCAGCAGCATAACCGGGACAGCTAATAATTCACCCCTCCACTTT.

This sequence joins TRBV9 and TRBJ1-4; TRBD1 agrees at 9 bases. The ends lost 4 bases at V and 4 bases at J; junction bases unmatched: 8. Germline CDR1 reads SGDLS; CDR2 reads YYNGEE. The CDR3 extends over 16 amino acids. The CDR3 nucleotides are TGTGCCAGCAGCACCGGGACAGGGCGTAATAATGAAAAACTGTTTTTT. Protein sequence: CASSTGTGRNNEKLFF.

This sequence joins TRBV5-4 and TRBJ2-1, with D hard to call. Germline V lookup: CDR1 SGHNT, CDR2 YYREEE (reference sequence). The CDR3 is made up of 16 amino acids. V lost 1 base to trimming and J lost 8 bases, with 19 bases between them. The CDR3 protein is CASSLLILGGGDEQFF. The DNA for the CDR3 is TGTGCCAGCAGCTTGCTGATTTTGGGTGGCGGTGATGAGCAGTTCTTC.

The gene calls are TRBV28 and TRBJ1-2, with D perhaps TRBD1 (5 bases). CDR3 length equals 17 residues. V dropped 0 bases and J dropped 2 bases, with 16 bases sitting between them. Germline CDR1 MDHEN, CDR2 SYDVKM. The CDR3 nucleotides read TGTGCCAGCAGTTTATGGGGAGGGGCGATCACCAACTATGGCTACACCTTC. Translating it yields CASSLWGGAITNYGYTF.

This clone is a singleton in its sample. The V gene is TRBV2, the J gene TRBJ2-7; 9 nucleotides align to TRBD2. This CDR3 region has 13 residues. From germline, CDR1 is SNHLY and CDR2 FYNNEI. Trimming removed 6 bases from V and 1 base from J; junction bases left unmatched: 1. The DNA of the CDR3 is TGTGCCAGCAGGGCGGGGGGGTCCTACGAGCAGTACTTC. It encodes CASRAGGSYEQYF.

The chain uses TRBV6-1 and TRBJ1-2, with TRBD1 matching 12 bases. This CDR3 is built from 15 residues. Germline trimming cut 3 bases from V and 8 bases from J; bases unmatched to any gene: 7. CDR1 is MNHNS and CDR2 is SASEGT in the germline V gene. CDR3 DNA: TGTGCCAGCAGTGACCCGGGACAGGGGGCAAAGGGCTACACCTTC. Its protein product is CASSDPGQGAKGYTF.

The J gene is TRBJ2-7, the V gene TRBV7-2; TRBD1 matches 8 bases. The junction had 8 bases not matched to a gene; V was cut back by 5 bases and J by 5 bases. Per the germline V gene, CDR1 is SGHTA and CDR2 is FQGNSA. The CDR3 consists of 14 residues. The CDR3 DNA reads as TGTGCCAGCAGCCCCCGGACAGGGCCGCACGAGCAGTACTTC. Translating gives CASSPRTGPHEQYF.

The chain links TRBV6-2 or TRBV6-3 to TRBJ1-1, with a weak D call TRBD1 (5 bases). Germline CDR1 is MNHEY and CDR2 is SVGEGT. This CDR3 comprises 14 residues. Trimming stripped 2 bases from V and 1 base from J, with 8 bases between. The CDR3 DNA is TGTGCCAGCAGTTACGCCGGACAGAACACTGAAGCTTTCTTT. The encoded protein is CASSYAGQNTEAFF.

This chain uses TRBV5-4 with TRBJ2-3; D perhaps matches TRBD1 (6 bases). CDR3 length: 16 amino acids. Trimming pared 0 bases from V and 2 bases from J, leaving 13 bases between. Germline loops: CDR1 SGHNT, CDR2 YYREEE (reference sequence). CDR3 DNA sequence: TGTGCCAGCAGCTTGGCTTGGCAGGGGAACACAGATACGCAGTATTTT. Translating gives CASSLAWQGNTDTQYF.

The V call is TRBV9, the J call TRBJ1-1; D gene uncertain. Germline V gene sequence: CDR1 SGDLS, CDR2 YYNGEE. The CDR3 is made up of 15 amino acids. V lost 0 bases to trimming and J lost 0 bases, with 9 bases between them. The DNA of the CDR3 is TGTGCCAGCAGCGTAGCTTCAGTTTTGAACACTGAAGCTTTCTTT. Translating it yields CASSVASVLNTEAFF.

The rearrangement links TRBV28 to TRBJ1-2, with D unresolved. The germline gives CDR1 MDHEN, CDR2 SYDVKM. The germline V and J ends were trimmed by 3 bases and 8 bases, with 7 bases remaining between them. This CDR3 contains 11 residues. The CDR3 is CASSFPVGYTF. CDR3 DNA sequence: TGTGCCAGCAGTTTCCCCGTAGGCTACACCTTC.

The chain couples TRBV19 to TRBJ1-2; the match to TRBD1 covers 11 bases. Looked up from germline, CDR1 is LNHDA and CDR2 is SQIVND (reference sequence). The J segment lost 3 bases and the V segment lost 5 bases, leaving 2 bases of the junction unmatched. The CDR3 is made up of 14 amino acids. The CDR3 region is CASSAGQGDYGYTF. CDR3 coding DNA: TGTGCCAGTAGTGCGGGACAGGGGGACTATGGCTACACCTTC.

The genes are TRBV7-2 and TRBJ1-1, with D hard to call. Looked up from germline, CDR1 is SGHTA and CDR2 is FQGNSA. The CDR3 has 14 residues. Trimming pared 0 bases from V and 0 bases from J, leaving 5 bases between. The CDR3 here is CASSLAPMNTEAFF. CDR3 DNA sequence: TGTGCCAGCAGCTTAGCCCCTATGAACACTGAAGCTTTCTTT.

This CDR3 is CASSIDRGVGMNTEAFF. The CDR3 bases are TGTGCCAGTAGTATAGATCGGGGGGTAGGCATGAACACTGAAGCTTTCTTT. The rearrangement joins TRBV19 to TRBJ1-1; a weak D match, TRBD1 (5 bases). There are 17 residues in the CDR3. Germline V gene data show CDR1 as LNHDA and CDR2 as SQIVND (reference sequence). V lost 0 bases to trimming and J lost 0 bases, with 14 bases between them.

The V and J genes are TRBV30 and TRBJ1-5, with D possibly being TRBD1 (5 bases). Germline V gene sequence: CDR1 GTSNPN, CDR2 SVGIG (reference sequence). Trimming removed 2 bases at V and 4 bases at J, with 9 bases between. This CDR3 contains 13 residues. As DNA, the CDR3 is TGTGCCTGGAGTTCTGACAGAAATCAGCCCCAGCATTTT. Residues: CAWSSDRNQPQHF.

The DNA of the CDR3 is TGTGCCACCAGTGGGGCGGGGGAACTTTACAATGAGCAGTTCTTC. Translation: CATSGAGELYNEQFF. The chain recombines TRBV15 with TRBJ2-1, with 7 bases matching TRBD2. Germline CDR1 reads LNHNV; CDR2 reads YYDKDF (reference sequence). V lost 6 bases to trimming and J lost 4 bases; unmatched junction nucleotides: 9. There are 15 residues in the CDR3.

The chain has TRBV7-2 and TRBJ2-1; TRBD2 is a possible D gene (6 bases). Trimming removed 1 base from V and 5 bases from J, with 9 bases in between. CDR1 is SGHTA, CDR2 FQGNSA, per germline. The CDR3 runs to 14 residues. The CDR3 loop is CASSLGGGDNEQFF. DNA for the CDR3: TGTGCCAGCAGCTTAGGGGGAGGAGACAATGAGCAGTTCTTC.

This chain joins TRBV14 and TRBJ2-7; D may be TRBD2 (6 bases). The CDR3 extends over 15 amino acids. Trimming removed 0 bases at V and 6 bases at J, with 15 bases between. Looked up from germline, CDR1 is SGHDN and CDR2 is FVKESK. For the CDR3, the DNA is TGTGCCAGCAGCCAAGATCTAGGAGGGGCGAGCGAGCAGTACTTC. Translating gives CASSQDLGGASEQYF.